These 8 T cell receptor gamma chains were sequenced from one sample in a study of intestinal T cells in coeliac disease. The TRG library came from roughly 180 ng of biopsy DNA amplified with LymphoTrack primers. TCRdb re-analyzed the multiplex PCR reads via CATT. The top ten hold about 55% of the sample, which has fewer than 500 gamma-chain clones, about 41% seen once. For each case, the template was genomic DNA from ten roughly 5-µm formalin-fixed paraffin-embedded scrolls. Sequencing was performed on a duodenal biopsy. The receptors were gathered from a human donor who served as a control with a normal duodenal biopsy, not a healthy volunteer.

By sample share, this clone is large. A much larger clone lies a single base off, so this may be a read error. This sample also contains other DNA sequences that code for the same CDR3. This chain uses TRGV10 with TRGJ1 or TRGJ2. TRGV10 is an open reading frame, and its role is uncertain. The CDR3 is made up of 9 amino acids. CDR3 sequence: CAAWDKKLF. The CDR3 coding sequence is TGTGCTGCGTGGGATAAGAAACTCTTC.

With regard to this clone: A far larger clone is one base from this, pointing to a likely read error. Additional DNA sequences in this sample encode the identical CDR3. V and J are TRGV10 and TRGJ1 or TRGJ2. TRGV10 is known as an ORF, though its function is uncertain. The CDR3 totals 11 residues. V gave up 8 bases and J gave up 10 bases; unmatched junction bases: 9. CDR3 sequence reads: CAAWDYVKKLF. CDR3 coding DNA: TGTGCTGCGTGGGATTACGTCAAGAAACTCTTT.

The chain links TRGV4 to TRGJ1 or TRGJ2. CDR3 length: 9 residues. Germline V lookup: CDR1 EGSTGY, CDR2 YDSYTSSV. CDR3 bases: TGTGCACCCCGGAGTGGAGAACTCTTT. Translation: CAPRSGELF.

A few counts support this clone. A far larger clone is only one base removed, so a read error is likely. This sample includes further DNA sequences coding for the same CDR3. CDR3 residues: CATWDYSSDWIKTF. The CDR3 region has the DNA TGTGCCACTTGGGACTATAGTAGTGATTGGATCAAGACGTTT. The rearrangement joins TRGV8 to TRGJP2. CDR3 size: 14 residues. Looked up from germline, CDR1 is VENAVY and CDR2 is YDSYNSRV.

Concerning this clone: A read error is possible here, since a much larger clone lies one base away. Within the sample, other DNA sequences also encode this same CDR3. V is TRGV10 and J is TRGJ1 or TRGJ2. TRGV10 is annotated as an ORF whose role is uncertain. The CDR3 has 17 amino acids. Losses at the gene ends were 8 bases for V and 3 bases for J; bases not matched to a gene: 20. The CDR3 nucleotides read TGTGCTGCGTGGGATACCCAGCCTCACCCCCCTTATTATAAGAAACTCTTT. It translates to CAAWDTQPHPPYYKKLF.

J is TRGJ1 or TRGJ2 and V is TRGV10. TRGV10 is an open reading frame whose function is uncertain. This CDR3 is built from 15 residues. Losses at the gene ends were 8 bases for V and 1 base for J; bases not matched to a gene: 12. The CDR3 DNA reads as TGTGCTGCGTGGGATTCACCGTCCAATTATTATAAGAAACTCTTT. It is translated as CAAWDSPSNYYKKLF.

The V call is TRGV4, the J call TRGJ1 or TRGJ2. This CDR3 is built from 13 residues. Germline V CDR1 and CDR2: EGSTGY, YDSYTSSV. The DNA of the CDR3 is TGTGCACCTGGGATGCTACTTCCGAGTAAGAAACTCTTT. Translating it yields CAPGMLLPSKKLF.

Judged by abundance, this clone is hyperexpanded. Within the sample, other DNA sequences also encode this same CDR3. CDR3 loop: CATQEDYKKLF. CDR3 in DNA: TGTGCCACCCAGGAGGATTATAAGAAACTCTTT. The chain carries TRGV4 and TRGJ1 or TRGJ2. Looked up from germline, CDR1 is EGSTGY and CDR2 is YDSYTSSV. After removal of 9 bases from V and 5 bases from J, the junction contained 7 bases not matched to a gene. The CDR3 contains 11 residues.